This record covers a single T cell receptor (beta chain). The data were taken from a study of identifying expanded T cells in peripheral blood. Trimming at V came to 3 bases and at J to 6 bases, leaving 3 bases not matched to a gene. The germline V gene has CDR1 SNHLY and CDR2 FYNNEI. The CDR3 contains 14 residues. The protocol was immunoSEQ multiplex PCR, while the TCRdb copy is restricted to in-frame clones and leaves out a portion. The sample has 50,000 or so clones; about 92% are singletons. The chain uses TRBV2 and TRBJ2-3; 10 bases fit TRBD2. The sequencing input was blood. This TCR came from a person aged 18 to 75 in good health. The chain's CDR3 is CASSDLSGGDTQYF. In nucleotides, the CDR3 is TGTGCCAGCAGTGATCTTAGCGGGGGGGATACGCAGTATTTT.